Below, 19 T cell receptor beta chains from the same sample are listed, as sequenced in a study of cytomegalovirus exposure and HLA in healthy donors. The PCR used 60 Vbeta and 13 Jbeta primers. Libraries were prepared by immunoSEQ multiplex PCR; TCRdb keeps only in-frame clonotypes and omits some of them. The sample contains roughly 150,000 clones, roughly 80% of which appear only once. Sequenced: PBMCs. Receptors originate from a male donor in good health and CMV-seronegative.

This rearrangement joins TRBV15 to TRBJ2-7, with D possibly matching TRBD1 (6 bases). CDR1 and CDR2 from the germline V gene are LNHNV and YYDKDF (reference sequence). V was shortened by 1 base and J by 4 bases, with 11 bases between the two germline ends. The CDR3 is made up of 14 amino acids. CDR3 residues: CATSRGSGAYEQYF. As DNA, the CDR3 is TGTGCCACCAGCAGAGGTTCAGGGGCATACGAGCAGTACTTC.

The rearrangement joins TRBV5-5 to TRBJ2-7; no clear D gene. Germline V gene sequence: CDR1 SGHKS, CDR2 YYEKEE (reference sequence). This CDR3 has 15 amino acids. V lost 0 bases, J lost 3 bases, and 13 bases lay in between. The DNA of the CDR3 is TGTGCCAGCAGCTTGGTTGGCCTAGGATTCTACGAGCAGTACTTC. This sequence encodes CASSLVGLGFYEQYF.

The chain employs TRBV9 and TRBJ2-4; the match to TRBD1 covers 8 bases. The CDR3 has 16 residues. The V segment lost 4 bases and the J segment 6 bases; nucleotides outside the gene matches: 12. Germline-derived CDR1 and CDR2 are SGDLS and YYNGEE. CDR3 region: CASSSPPGGTGNIQYF. The DNA of the CDR3 is TGTGCCAGCAGCTCACCGCCCGGTGGGACAGGAAACATTCAGTACTTC. The whole variable domain, remainder taken from reference TRBV9 and TRBJ2-4, is DSGVTQTPKHLITATGQRVTLRCSPRSGDLSVYWYQQSLDQGLQFLIQYYNGEERAKGNILERFSAQQFPDLHSELNLSSLELGDSALYFCASSSPPGGTGNIQYFGAGTRLSVL.

V is TRBV28 and J is TRBJ2-3, with 7 bases matching TRBD1. Germline V gene lookup returns CDR1 MDHEN and CDR2 SYDVKM. Germline trimming cut 3 bases from V and 7 bases from J; bases unmatched to any gene: 7. The CDR3 is 14 residues long. The CDR3 loop reads CASSLWDSHYTQYF. For the CDR3, the DNA is TGTGCCAGCAGTTTGTGGGACAGTCATTATACGCAGTATTTT. Supplemented by reference TRBV28 and TRBJ2-3, the full variable domain reads DVKVTQSSRYLVKRTGEKVFLECVQDMDHENMFWYRQDPGLGLRLIYFSYDVKMKEKGDIPEGYSVSREKKERFSLILESASTNQTSMYLCASSLWDSHYTQYFGPGTRLTVL.

The DNA for the CDR3 is TGTGCCAGCAGTCCCGGACAGGGGGGCTATGGCTACACCTTC. It is translated as CASSPGQGGYGYTF. This rearrangement joins TRBV6-6 to TRBJ1-2; 10 positions match TRBD1. The J segment lost 4 bases and the V segment lost 5 bases, leaving 4 bases of the junction unmatched. Per germline, CDR1 MNHNY and CDR2 SVGAGI (reference sequence). This CDR3 is 14 amino acids long.

A note on this clone: The sample has other DNA sequences that encode this CDR3 too. V is TRBV28 and J is TRBJ1-1, with 7 bases matching TRBD1. With V trimmed by 2 bases and J by 5 bases, 5 bases remained unmatched. This CDR3 spans 14 amino acids. Germline V lookup: CDR1 MDHEN, CDR2 SYDVKM. Written as DNA, the CDR3 is TGTGCCAGCAGTTTAGACAGGGTGAGAACTGAAGCTTTCTTT. Translated: CASSLDRVRTEAFF.

The chain joins TRBV29-1 to TRBJ2-7, with D unresolved. This CDR3 region has 11 residues. Germline values: CDR1 SQVTM, CDR2 ANQGSEA. V was pared by 5 bases and J by 5 bases, with 10 bases between. For the CDR3, the DNA is TGCAGCGTTTCCCAGGCGAACGAGCAGTACTTC. Translation gives CSVSQANEQYF.

The V and J genes are TRBV5-8 and TRBJ2-5; D gene ambiguous. V lost 2 bases and J 0 bases, leaving 14 bases between the germline ends. The CDR3 extends over 16 amino acids. Germline-derived CDR1 and CDR2 are SGHTS and YDEGEE. CDR3 in amino acids: CASSLLQRSHQETQYF. In nucleotides, the CDR3 is TGTGCCAGCAGCTTACTGCAGCGATCACACCAAGAGACCCAGTACTTC. Based on the CDR3 plus reference TRBV5-8 and TRBJ2-5, the full variable domain is EAGVTQSPTHLIKTRGQQATLRCSPISGHTSVYWYQQALGLGLQFLLWYDEGEERNRGNFPPRFSGRQFPNYSSELNVNALELEDSALYLCASSLLQRSHQETQYFGPGTRLLVL.

Remarks on this clone: One end of the junction does not line up with germline, which may come from a read error. The rearrangement links TRBV28 to TRBJ1-5, with 9 bases lining up with TRBD1. This CDR3 region has 13 residues. Germline assignment: CDR1 MDHEN and CDR2 SYDVKM. CDR3 sequence (DNA): TGTGCCAGCAATACAGGGGGCAAACAGCCCCAGCATTTT. The encoded protein is CASNTGGKQPQHF.

The chain has TRBV11-2 and TRBJ2-1; 7 positions agree with TRBD2. V shed 1 base, J shed 8 bases, and the junction held 5 bases outside the gene matches. The CDR3 is 14 amino acids. The V gene's germline CDR1 is SGHAT and CDR2 FQNNGV. CDR3 nucleotide sequence: TGTGCCAGCAGCTTAGCGGGAGGTGTAGATGAGCAGTTCTTC. Translation gives CASSLAGGVDEQFF.

DNA of the CDR3: TGCGCCAGCAGCTTGGGCAGTAGCACAGATACGCAGTATTTT. It specifies CASSLGSSTDTQYF. The J gene is TRBJ2-3, the V gene TRBV5-1; D is unresolved. V lost 0 bases and J 0 bases, leaving 5 bases between the germline ends. This CDR3 is built from 14 residues. The germline CDR1 and CDR2 sequences are SGHRS and YFSETQ.

The chain couples TRBV5-1 to TRBJ1-4; D unclear. Trimming shortened V by 0 bases and J by 3 bases, and 12 bases separated the two germline ends. The CDR3 contains 16 residues. Germline V gives CDR1 SGHRS, CDR2 YFSETQ. The CDR3 DNA reads as TGCGCCAGCAGCTTGGGAGCGGGGTTTGCTAATGAAAAACTGTTTTTT. It is translated as CASSLGAGFANEKLFF.

The gene calls are TRBV29-1 and TRBJ2-5; 11 bases line up with TRBD2. This CDR3 has 15 residues. V trimming: 7 bases; J trimming: 0 bases; junction bases outside the gene matches: 7. Germline V gene data show CDR1 as SQVTM and CDR2 as ANQGSEA. The chain's CDR3 is CSAQTSGKDQETQYF. DNA of the CDR3: TGCAGCGCCCAGACTAGCGGGAAGGACCAAGAGACCCAGTACTTC.

This sequence joins TRBV5-4 and TRBJ2-7; 8 bases are a match to TRBD2. The length of the CDR3 is 15 residues. Per germline, CDR1 SGHNT and CDR2 YYREEE (reference sequence). With 0 bases clipped from V and 1 base from J, the junction kept 3 bases outside the gene matches. The DNA for the CDR3 is TGTGCCAGCAGCTTGGAGATAGCGGGGTCCTACGAGCAGTACTTC. It encodes CASSLEIAGSYEQYF.

The CDR3 here is CASSLTGGAQYGYTF. The CDR3 DNA sequence: TGTGCCAGCAGCTTGACAGGGGGCGCTCAGTATGGCTACACCTTC. The gene calls are TRBV5-6 and TRBJ1-2; 9 bases are shared with TRBD1. The ends lost 1 base at V and 5 bases at J; junction bases unmatched: 6. The CDR3 is 15 amino acids. Germline CDR1 SGHDT, CDR2 YYEEEE.

In DNA form, the CDR3 reads TGTGCTAGTGGTTTGATGGAGGGCGAAAAACTGTTTTTT. It translates to CASGLMEGEKLFF. The chain has TRBV12-5 and TRBJ1-4; no reliable D call. This CDR3 is 13 amino acids long. Germline CDR1 is LGHNT and CDR2 is FRNRAP. V was clipped by 2 bases and J by 8 bases, with 9 bases between them.

J is TRBJ1-2 and V is TRBV6-5; tentative D call: TRBD1 (5 bases). Germline values: CDR1 MNHEY, CDR2 SVGAGI. V was clipped by 2 bases and J by 1 base, with 14 bases between them. The CDR3 contains 16 residues. The DNA of the CDR3 is TGTGCCAGCAGTTACCGCGGGGGGGGAGTTAACTATGGCTACACCTTC. Amino acid sequence: CASSYRGGGVNYGYTF.

This clone has a single count. The chain employs TRBV6-5 and TRBJ2-5; possible D gene TRBD1, 6 bases. CDR3 size: 14 residues. Trimming took 2 bases from V and 5 from J, leaving 12 bases between them. Germline CDR1 and CDR2: MNHEY and SVGAGI. The CDR3 sequence is CASSYGTGTETQYF. Here the CDR3 DNA reads TGTGCCAGCAGTTACGGAACAGGGACGGAGACCCAGTACTTC.

The chain uses TRBV7-9 and TRBJ1-4; a possible D gene is TRBD1 (6 bases). The CDR3 sequence is 13 residues long. Trimming took off 5 bases at V and 12 bases at J, with 16 bases between the two ends. Germline V CDR1 and CDR2: SEHNR, FQNEAQ (reference sequence). Written as DNA, the CDR3 is TGTGCCAGCAGCCTCGGGACAAGTGGCGAACTGTTTTTT. Translation: CASSLGTSGELFF.